This record covers a single T cell receptor beta chain. The antigen remains undetermined. This sample was taken from a study of molecular identifiers for immune sequencing clone quantification. Study information: Replicate runs used RNA from about 19,000 or 110,000 naive CD8 cells, which was split five ways into aliquots, and four of those aliquots were then sequenced.

Germline CDR1 reads SGHAT; CDR2 reads FQNNGV. V was shortened by 0 bases and J by 4 bases, with 6 bases between the two germline ends. There are 14 residues in the CDR3. Listed TCR primers, together with previously described methods, were used for the bulk TCR libraries. TCRdb processed the PCR reads anew with MiXCR; each CDR3 protein has one entry. The sample lists 400,000 to 600,000 distinct CDR3 sequences, around 25% occurring once. Study results and limitations: Barcode sharing among identical TCR molecules could make large clones appear smaller. Single-cell amounts of spiked Jurkat TCR RNA were reportedly detectable among some 1 million naive cells.

This chain links TRBV11-2 with TRBJ2-2; unclear D gene. Source material: naive CD8+ T cells from blood, with Jurkat cell RNA spiked in. Subset in this sample: FACS-sorted CD8+CD4-CCR7+CD45RA+ naive T cells. This TCR derives from a human donor in good health. Some libraries in this study had Jurkat cell RNA spiked in. Here the CDR3 reads CASSLEPATGELFF. The CDR3 DNA reads as TGTGCCAGCAGCTTAGAGCCAGCCACCGGGGAGCTGTTTTTT. The full variable domain, in which reference TRBV11-2 and TRBJ2-2 provide the parts outside the CDR3, is EAGVAQSPRYKIIEKRQSVAFWCNPISGHATLYWYQQILGQGPKLLIQFQNNGVVDDSQLPKDRFSAERLKGVDSTLKIQPAKLEDSAVYLCASSLEPATGELFFGEGSRLTVL.